The subject of this entry is one T cell receptor beta chain. The data belong to a study of blood T cell repertoires in COVID-19. The wider study: Acute and convalescent COVID-19 samples came from the United States, Italy and Spain. Sources were T cells, B-cell-depleted T cells, or PBMCs; the material itself was cDNA or gDNA.

The V gene end was trimmed by 4 bases and the J gene end by 2 bases; junction bases not matched to a gene: 7. The germline gives CDR1 PRHDT, CDR2 FYEKMQ (reference sequence). The CDR3 is 16 residues long. In the source study's methods: For nucleated cells, counts were estimated from reference gene primer amplification. Data came from immunoSEQ multiplex PCR; TCRdb stores just in-frame clones and leaves some out. The D gene and trimming were derived from the DNA, and the V and J assignments and clone size from that table. The data contain over 150,000 clones, 88% of them singletons. Material for sequencing was peripheral blood. The gene calls are TRBV13 and TRBJ1-5, with 8 bases aligning to TRBD1. The TCR sequence derives from a man between 45 and 60 years old who had recovered from COVID-19. The CDR3 region is CASSYNRGRGNQPQHF. DNA of the CDR3: TGTGCCAGCAGCTATAACAGGGGGAGGGGCAATCAGCCCCAGCATTTT.